The next 4 T cell receptor beta chains were all read from a single sample in a study of identical twins. Via MiXCR, TCRdb re-called the 5' RACE reads, giving one row per CDR3 protein. The data hold some 660,000 distinct CDR3 sequences, with less than 10% observed a single time. The same sample was also studied in work on yellow fever vaccine responses in identical twins.

Sequenced sample: PBMCs. Receptors were obtained from a woman younger than 30 in good health.

This clonotype was seen only a few times. The J gene is TRBJ1-4, the V gene TRBV29-1, with D possibly being TRBD1 (5 bases). The germline CDR1 and CDR2 sequences are SQVTM and ANQGSEA. V lost 6 bases, J lost 3 bases, and 14 bases lay in between. This CDR3 has 14 amino acids. CDR3 coding DNA: TGCAGCGTCAAAGGGTTAGGGGCTAATGAAAAACTGTTTTTT. Protein: CSVKGLGANEKLFF. Using reference TRBV29-1 and TRBJ1-4 for the parts outside the CDR3, the full variable domain is SAVISQKPSRDICQRGTSLTIQCQVDSQVTMMFWYRQQPGQSLTLIATANQGSEATYESGFVIDKFPISRPNLTFSTLTVSNMSPEDSSIYLCSVKGLGANEKLFFGSGTQLSVL.

The sample holds many counts of this clonotype. The genes are TRBV10-2 and TRBJ2-1, with 9 bases that match TRBD2. V lost 5 bases and J lost 0; bases outside the gene matches: 8. Germline CDR1 and CDR2: WSHSY and SAAADI. CDR3 length: 17 residues. CDR3 bases: TGCGCCAGCAGTCCGGGACTAGCTCAGAGCTCCTACAATGAGCAGTTCTTC. Amino acids: CASSPGLAQSSYNEQFF.

This clonotype appeared many times. The CDR3 spells CASSPSGASTDTQYF. The CDR3 nucleotides read TGTGCCAGCAGTCCTAGCGGAGCCAGCACAGATACGCAGTATTTT. The rearrangement joins TRBV12-3 or TRBV12-4 to TRBJ2-3, with TRBD2 identical over 7 bases. The trim removed 5 bases at V and 0 bases at J, leaving 5 bases unmatched. The length of the CDR3 is 15 residues.

This clonotype was counted a few times. J is TRBJ2-5 and V is TRBV10-2; D is undetermined. The CDR3 sequence is 13 residues long. The V and J ends lost 1 base and 1 base respectively, with 4 bases between them. From germline, CDR1 is WSHSY and CDR2 SAAADI. The CDR3 DNA reads TGCGCCAGCAGTGAGTGGAGCCAAGAGACCCAGTACTTC. It is translated as CASSEWSQETQYF.